The TCR beta chain described here comes from a study of shared clonotypes between healthy human individuals. Losses at the gene ends were 4 bases for V and 7 bases for J; bases not matched to a gene: 6. The CDR3 has 13 residues. CDR1 is SEHNR and CDR2 is FQNEAQ in the germline V gene (reference sequence). Under the authors' procedure: ImmunoSEQ gave junction-only sequences without quality scores, so filtering differed. Profiling relied on immunoSEQ multiplex PCR, and the TCRdb table lists in-frame clones only, not all of them. V, J and clone size derive from that table, while D and trimming were established from the DNA sequence. Here the sample spans some 900,000 clones, over 75% being singletons.

This TCR derives from a man between 18 and 29 years old in good health. This chain uses TRBV7-9 with TRBJ1-2; 7 nucleotides align to TRBD1. Sequencing input: memory CD4+ T cells sorted from blood. Regarding subset: CD45RA-negative fraction. CDR3 in DNA: TGTGCCAGCAGCTCATCTGACAGGGTTGGCTACACCTTC. The encoded protein is CASSSSDRVGYTF.